This T cell receptor (beta chain) came from a study of blood T cell repertoires in COVID-19. Method: immunoSEQ multiplex PCR; TCRdb's copy keeps in-frame clones and lacks some. The profile covers fewer than 60,000 clones, with roughly 87% appearing a single time and over 9.5% taken by the ten largest. Germline trimming cut 0 bases from V and 5 bases from J; bases unmatched to any gene: 22. This CDR3 has 21 residues. Germline V CDR1 and CDR2: GTSNPN, SVGIG (reference sequence). V and J are TRBV30 and TRBJ2-2; 9 nucleotides align to TRBD2. The sequence came from a human donor with acute or convalescent COVID-19. The donor label of this sample is uncertain. Sequencing was carried out using peripheral blood. The CDR3 region is CAWSVRRWLVRSGGTTGELFF. CDR3 sequence (DNA): TGTGCCTGGAGTGTACGAAGATGGTTAGTCAGAAGCGGGGGGACGACCGGGGAGCTGTTTTTT.